This entry lists 19 T cell receptor beta chains sequenced from one sample in a study of blood T cell repertoires in COVID-19. TCRdb keeps only in-frame clones here, not all; method: immunoSEQ multiplex PCR. The sample has over 250,000 clones, about 85% seen once. What was sequenced was PBMCs or T cells enriched from blood (not recorded which). Receptors originate from a woman in her forties or fifties who had recovered from COVID-19.

This chain joins TRBV24-1 and TRBJ2-5; 9 bases are a match to TRBD1. The V gene's germline CDR1 is KGHDR and CDR2 SFDVKD. V lost 3 bases and J lost 4; bases outside the gene matches: 5. The CDR3 has 15 amino acids. In DNA form, the CDR3 reads TGTGCCACCAGTGATCAACAGGGGGCAGGAGAGACCCAGTACTTC. Protein sequence: CATSDQQGAGETQYF.

The chain combines TRBV7-2 with TRBJ2-3, with D unresolved. The CDR3 has 14 amino acids. In germline, CDR1 is SGHTA, CDR2 FQGNSA. V lost 1 base, J lost 5 bases, and 10 bases lay in between. DNA for the CDR3: TGTGCCAGCAGCTTAGGTCTGTTCCTAGATACGCAGTATTTT. The encoded protein is CASSLGLFLDTQYF.

The count of this clone is one. The chain carries TRBV6-2 or TRBV6-3 and TRBJ2-1; D possibly corresponds to TRBD1 (6 bases). Germline V gene lookup returns CDR1 MNHEY and CDR2 SVGEGT. This CDR3 is built from 16 residues. The V end lost 5 bases, the J end lost 5 bases, and 19 bases lay between the germline ends. DNA of the CDR3: TGTGCCAGCAGTCAACTGGGGCAGGGGATCAACAATGAGCAGTTCTTC. Translation: CASSQLGQGINNEQFF.

This chain links TRBV24-1 with TRBJ1-1; D might be TRBD1 (6 bases). Germline values: CDR1 KGHDR, CDR2 SFDVKD. The germline V and J ends were trimmed by 4 bases and 1 base, with 12 bases remaining between them. This CDR3 region has 15 residues. This CDR3 reads CATSDPKTGNTEAFF. For the CDR3, the DNA is TGTGCCACCAGTGACCCCAAGACAGGGAACACTGAAGCTTTCTTT.

This sequence joins TRBV4-3 and TRBJ2-1; 11 bases are a match to TRBD2. Germline values: CDR1 LGHNA, CDR2 YSLEER. V dropped 5 bases and J dropped 4; count of bases not matched to a gene: 1. The CDR3 consists of 14 residues. CDR3: CASSGTSGYNEQFF. CDR3 DNA: TGCGCCAGCAGCGGGACTAGCGGTTACAATGAGCAGTTCTTC.

V and J are TRBV5-1 and TRBJ1-4, with a tentative D call TRBD1 (6 bases). The CDR3 has 16 residues. From germline, CDR1 is SGHRS and CDR2 YFSETQ. V lost 0 bases to trimming and J lost 5 bases, with 14 bases between them. The CDR3 DNA is TGCGCCAGCAGCTTGGGTCCGACAGGCCGAAATGAAAAACTGTTTTTT. This gives the protein CASSLGPTGRNEKLFF. Variable domain in full (rest from reference TRBV5-1 and TRBJ1-4): KAGVTQTPRYLIKTRGQQVTLSCSPISGHRSVSWYQQTPGQGLQFLFEYFSETQRNKGNFPGRFSGRQFSNSRSEMNVSTLELGDSALYLCASSLGPTGRNEKLFFGSGTQLSVL.

This clone was detected only once. The chain links TRBV7-2 to TRBJ2-1; TRBD2 agrees at 7 bases. V lost 7 bases, J lost 4 bases, and 10 bases stayed unmatched. In germline, CDR1 is SGHTA, CDR2 FQGNSA. The CDR3 is 15 residues long. The CDR3 sequence is CASTQPSGPYNEQFF. CDR3 bases: TGTGCCAGCACCCAACCTAGCGGCCCTTACAATGAGCAGTTCTTC.

V usage is TRBV28 and J usage is TRBJ2-7, with a weak D call TRBD1 (6 bases). CDR1 and CDR2 (germline): MDHEN, SYDVKM. V lost 7 bases and J 3 bases, leaving 13 bases between the germline ends. The CDR3 has 13 amino acids. The CDR3 here is CASTLRGLYEQYF. In DNA form, the CDR3 reads TGTGCCAGCACCCTCAGGGGTCTCTACGAGCAGTACTTC. The whole variable domain, filled in from reference TRBV28 and TRBJ2-7, reads DVKVTQSSRYLVKRTGEKVFLECVQDMDHENMFWYRQDPGLGLRLIYFSYDVKMKEKGDIPEGYSVSREKKERFSLILESASTNQTSMYLCASTLRGLYEQYFGPGTRLTVT.

V gene TRBV27 combines with J gene TRBJ1-4; D may be TRBD1 (5 bases). CDR3 size: 15 residues. Per the germline V gene, CDR1 is MNHEY and CDR2 is SMNVEV (reference sequence). Trimming stripped 6 bases from V and 6 bases from J, with 17 bases between. CDR3 nucleotide sequence: TGTGCCAGCAGACTGGCCGGGGGTTTAGATGAAAAACTGTTTTTT. Translation: CASRLAGGLDEKLFF.

This chain connects TRBV2 to TRBJ2-7, with 10 bases fitting TRBD2. With 1 base clipped from V and 2 bases from J, the junction kept 11 bases outside the gene matches. The germline V gene has CDR1 SNHLY and CDR2 FYNNEI. The CDR3 is 18 residues long. The CDR3 region is CASSEGMVGLAAPYEQYF. CDR3 nucleotides: TGTGCCAGCAGTGAAGGGATGGTCGGACTAGCGGCCCCCTACGAGCAGTACTTC.

The chain combines TRBV4-3 with TRBJ1-3, with 8 bases identical to TRBD1. J gave up 0 bases and V 1 base, and 5 bases lay outside the gene matches. The length of the CDR3 is 17 residues. CDR1 and CDR2 from the germline V gene are LGHNA and YSLEER. CDR3 DNA sequence: TGCGCCAGCAGCCAAGGGACAGGGAGAATCTCTGGAAACACCATATATTTT. Translating gives CASSQGTGRISGNTIYF.

By its share, this clone is medium-sized. V and J are TRBV29-1 and TRBJ2-1; 9 positions agree with TRBD1. Germline V lookup: CDR1 SQVTM, CDR2 ANQGSEA. V dropped 5 bases and J dropped 8; count of bases not matched to a gene: 10. CDR3 length equals 14 residues. CDR3: CSVLDRGSEYEQFF. DNA for the CDR3: TGCAGCGTTCTGGACAGGGGTAGCGAGTATGAGCAGTTCTTC.

The chain links TRBV15 to TRBJ2-1; 11 nucleotides align to TRBD2. CDR1 and CDR2 (germline): LNHNV, YYDKDF (reference sequence). The CDR3 runs 17 residues. Trimming took 0 bases from V and 3 from J; bases not matched to a gene: 4. The CDR3 sequence is CATSRDLGLAVYNEQFF. The CDR3 DNA reads TGTGCCACCAGCAGAGACCTGGGACTAGCGGTCTACAATGAGCAGTTCTTC. Drawing the rest from reference TRBV15 and TRBJ2-1, the complete variable domain is DAMVIQNPRYQVTQFGKPVTLSCSQTLNHNVMYWYQQKSSQAPKLLFHYYDKDFNNEADTPDNFQSRRPNTSFCFLDIRSPGLGDTAMYLCATSRDLGLAVYNEQFFGPGTRLTVL.

The rearrangement joins TRBV4-3 to TRBJ2-2; 9 bases fit TRBD2. V dropped 0 bases and J dropped 9; count of bases not matched to a gene: 11. The CDR3 covers 17 residues. Germline V gives CDR1 LGHNA, CDR2 YSLEER. The CDR3 reads CASSQDGLAGFNRELFF. The CDR3 DNA reads TGCGCCAGCAGCCAAGACGGGCTAGCGGGATTTAATAGGGAGCTGTTTTTT.

J is TRBJ1-1 and V is TRBV27, with D maybe TRBD1 (6 bases). The V gene lost 2 bases and the J gene lost 1 base, with 8 bases spanning the gap. CDR3 size: 14 residues. The germline gives CDR1 MNHEY, CDR2 SMNVEV (reference sequence). This CDR3 reads CASSLAGANTEAFF. As DNA, the CDR3 is TGTGCCAGCAGTTTAGCGGGGGCGAACACTGAAGCTTTCTTT.

The CDR3 region has the DNA TGTGCCAGCAGCCAAGATTTCCCAGGTATGAGCAATCAGCCCCAGCATTTT. Protein: CASSQDFPGMSNQPQHF. The chain combines TRBV3-1 (or the pseudogene TRBV3-2) with TRBJ1-5, with D uncertain. Germline values: CDR1 LGHDT, CDR2 YNNKEL (reference sequence). The ends were cut back, 0 bases at V and 1 base at J, with 13 bases in the middle. The length of the CDR3 is 17 residues.

Points on this clone: This CDR3 is also generated by other DNA sequences in the sample. V gene TRBV30 combines with J gene TRBJ2-5; D is undetermined. The length of the CDR3 is 11 residues. Germline V lookup: CDR1 GTSNPN, CDR2 SVGIG (reference sequence). V was trimmed by 0 bases and J by 5 bases, leaving 4 bases between them. CDR3 in DNA: TGTGCCTGGAGTGTACAGGAGACCCAGTACTTC. Residues: CAWSVQETQYF.

The genes are TRBV11-3 and TRBJ2-7, with D possibly TRBD2 on 5 matching bases. CDR1 and CDR2 from the germline V gene are SGHNT and YENEEA. V lost 1 base and J lost 5, with 15 bases in between. This CDR3 region has 15 residues. The CDR3 nucleotides are TGTGCCAGCAGCTTAGGAAGCGGAATGAGGGACGAGCAGTACTTC. Translation gives CASSLGSGMRDEQYF.

The chain is built from TRBV24-1 and TRBJ2-1; no firm D call. Per the germline V gene, CDR1 is KGHDR and CDR2 is SFDVKD. The CDR3 sequence is 14 residues long. Trimming stripped 3 bases from V and 8 bases from J, with 13 bases between. CDR3 loop: CATSDTGLIYEQFF. The DNA of the CDR3 is TGTGCCACCAGTGATACCGGTCTAATCTATGAGCAGTTCTTC.